These 5 T cell receptor beta chains were sequenced from one sample in a study of CD8 T cells in ankylosing spondylitis. The study, taken as a whole, reports: One TCR beta motif, made up of eight highly homologous variants, appeared characteristic of ankylosing spondylitis blood.

Each CDR3 protein is one row after TCRdb ran MiXCR on the 5' RACE reads. The sample holds approximately 500,000 distinct CDR3 sequences, roughly 13% seen once. Their target antigens are unknown. The sequenced material came from blood, either unsorted or a sorted T cell fraction (not recorded which). The source is a male donor with ankylosing spondylitis.

The chain joins TRBV5-1 to TRBJ2-2; D is uncertain. V lost 2 bases to trimming and J lost 4 bases, with 12 bases between them. The CDR3 totals 15 residues. The germline CDR1 and CDR2 sequences are SGHRS and YFSETQ. The CDR3 DNA reads as TGCGCCAGCAGCTTACTACAAGACCCCACCGGGGAGCTGTTTTTT. This gives the protein CASSLLQDPTGELFF.

This clonotype was picked up a small number of times. The chain has TRBV5-1 and TRBJ2-7; 10 bases align to TRBD2. Unmatched junction bases numbered 3, after V lost 0 bases and J lost 0 bases. Per the germline V gene, CDR1 is SGHRS and CDR2 is YFSETQ. The CDR3 is 16 amino acids. CDR3 nucleotide sequence: TGCGCCAGCAGCTTGGCCCCTAGCGGGAGCTCCTACGAGCAGTACGTC. This gives the protein CASSLAPSGSSYEQYV.

The chain employs TRBV30 and TRBJ1-1; tentatively, D is TRBD1 (6 bases). V was shortened by 3 bases and J by 8 bases, with 13 bases between the two germline ends. Per germline, CDR1 GTSNPN and CDR2 SVGIG (reference sequence). The CDR3 loop spans 12 amino acids. The chain's CDR3 is CAWSATGREAFF. The DNA of the CDR3 is TGTGCCTGGAGCGCAACAGGGAGAGAAGCTTTCTTT.

This clonotype was observed a few times. V is TRBV24-1 and J is TRBJ2-7; weak D call: TRBD2 (6 bases). The germline V gene encodes CDR1 KGHDR and CDR2 SFDVKD. CDR3 length: 17 amino acids. With 4 bases removed from V and 1 base from J, the gap between germline ends came to 19 bases. CDR3 bases: TGTGCCACCAGTGAGGCCGGGGCGCGGGCGGGATCCTACGAGCAGTACTTC. As protein: CATSEAGARAGSYEQYF.

This clonotype was found a few times. This chain connects TRBV28 to TRBJ2-1; D call uncertain. Trimming left V 10 bases short and J 4 bases short, with 11 bases between. The CDR3 totals 12 residues. Germline-derived CDR1 and CDR2 are MDHEN and SYDVKM. CDR3 sequence reads: CATTLGYNEQFF. CDR3 sequence (DNA): TGTGCCACCACCCTGGGATACAATGAGCAGTTCTTC.